This T cell receptor (beta chain) was recovered during a study of blood T cell repertoires in COVID-19 (TCRdb year 2020). About the full investigation: Samples covering the acute and convalescent phases of COVID-19 were provided by collaborators in the United States, Italy and Spain. The material from the prospective study consisted of cDNA or gDNA derived from T cells, B-cell-depleted T cells, or PBMCs. Deeply sampled blood TCRbeta repertoires from subjects exposed to, actively infected with, or recovered from COVID-19 were included in the dataset. The repertoires were released in a freely available public database meant as a resource for research on the immune response to SARS-CoV-2. The samples were drawn from the first 160 participants of the ongoing ImmuneRACE study and from 1,254 subjects provided by 6 global collaborators. A de-identified subject ID, COVID-19 status, age in years and sex were almost always included in the sample metadata. HLA class I and class II types, where available, came from metadata supplied by the sample provider rather than from assay-based typing. Study-level results and caveats: How much clinical and demographic metadata was included differed by source and by participant, and the metadata was provided uncurated.

Remarks on this clone: What antigen it recognizes has not been identified. Base qualities are not at hand, and no much larger clone is one base apart.

The immunoSEQ Assay, a bias-controlled multiplex PCR, was used to amplify TCRbeta CDR3 regions from genomic DNA. Per the source publication's procedure: Within the assay, amplification of reference gene primers was used to estimate how many nucleated cells each sample contained. Sequence reads were collapsed and filtered to measure the absolute abundance of every unique TCRbeta CDR3 rearrangement. For each sample, productive Simpson clonality was calculated as the square root of Simpson's diversity index across productive rearrangements. This is the immuneACCESS table as TCRdb keeps it, with only in-frame sequences that have V and J called. A part of the clones is gone; compared with another copy, unresolved V genes explain less than half, and the rest is unexplained. The D gene and trimming were derived from the DNA, and the V and J assignments and clone size from that table. The table for this sample lists a few hundred thousand clones; more than 75% of them were counted only once. The top ten clonotypes cover 1.5% to 2% of the sample.

V was cut back by 7 bases and J by 9 bases, leaving a gap of 16 bases between them. From the cysteine through the phenylalanine, the CDR3 covers 14 amino acids. CDR3 DNA is the only sequence kept; it has 42 bases, read in frame from the first base. CDR1 MNHEY and CDR2 SMNVEV are derived from the germline V gene (reference sequence). The collaborating institutions used their own protocols to collect whole blood in K2EDTA tubes. For TCRbeta analysis, collaborator samples were shipped as frozen whole blood, as isolated PBMCs, or as DNA extracted from either sample type. The TCR sequence derives from a man in his forties with active or convalescent COVID-19. The specimen sequenced was peripheral blood. The chain was built from TRBV27 and TRBJ1-6; no D gene can be assigned with confidence. The CDR3 here reads CASKEVGFTSPLHF. In nucleotides, the sequence is TGTGCCAGCAAGGAGGTCGGTTTTACTTCACCCCTCCACTTT.